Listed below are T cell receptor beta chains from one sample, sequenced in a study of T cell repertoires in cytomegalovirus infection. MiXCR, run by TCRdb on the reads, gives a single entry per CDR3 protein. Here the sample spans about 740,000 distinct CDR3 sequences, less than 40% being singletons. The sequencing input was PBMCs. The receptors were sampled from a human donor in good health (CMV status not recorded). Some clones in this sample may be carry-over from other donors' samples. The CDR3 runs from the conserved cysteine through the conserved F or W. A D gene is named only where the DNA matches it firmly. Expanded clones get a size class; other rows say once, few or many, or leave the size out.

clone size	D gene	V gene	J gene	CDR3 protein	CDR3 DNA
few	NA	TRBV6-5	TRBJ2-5	CASSYSSGLPEETQYF	TGTGCCAGCAGTTACTCGTCGGGCCTCCCCGAAGAGACCCAGTACTTC
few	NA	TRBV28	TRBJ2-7	CASSWGRSSYEQYF	TGTGCCAGCAGTTGGGGACGGTCTTCCTACGAGCAGTACTTC
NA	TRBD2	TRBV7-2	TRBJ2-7	CASSLSVASGRRAYEQYF	TGTGCCAGCAGCTTAAGTGTGGCTAGCGGGAGAAGAGCCTACGAGCAGTACTTC
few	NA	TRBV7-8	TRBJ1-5	CASSLVGGQSNQPQHF	TGTGCCAGCAGCTTAGTAGGGGGGCAGTCCAATCAGCCCCAGCATTTT
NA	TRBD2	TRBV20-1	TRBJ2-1	CSAGKAGVHNEQFF	TGCAGTGCTGGTAAAGCGGGAGTCCACAATGAGCAGTTCTTC
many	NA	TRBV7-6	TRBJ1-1	CASSLDGGTEAFF	TGTGCCAGCAGCTTAGATGGAGGCACTGAAGCTTTCTTT
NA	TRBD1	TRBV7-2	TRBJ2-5	CASSLIGGGKTQYF	TGTGCCAGCAGCTTAATAGGGGGCGGAAAGACCCAGTACTTC
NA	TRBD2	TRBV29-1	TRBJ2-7	CSVIGTSGYEQYF	TGCAGCGTGATCGGGACTAGCGGATACGAGCAGTACTTC
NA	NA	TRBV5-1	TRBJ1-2	CASSLAGVGRDDGYTF	TGCGCCAGCAGCTTGGCAGGGGTCGGCAGGGACGATGGCTACACCTTC
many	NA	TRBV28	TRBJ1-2	CASGSYRVYGYTF	TGTGCCAGCGGATCTTATCGGGTCTATGGCTACACCTTC
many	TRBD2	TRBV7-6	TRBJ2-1	CASSSLAGVINEQFF	TGTGCCAGCAGCTCACTAGCGGGAGTCATCAATGAGCAGTTCTTC
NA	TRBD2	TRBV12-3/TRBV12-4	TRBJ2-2	CASSPSGGNTGELFF	TGTGCCAGCAGTCCAAGCGGGGGGAACACCGGGGAGCTGTTTTTT
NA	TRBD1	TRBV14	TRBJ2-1	CASSLEALPTGVENEQFF	TGTGCCAGCAGCCTAGAGGCCCTTCCCACAGGGGTGGAAAATGAGCAGTTCTTC
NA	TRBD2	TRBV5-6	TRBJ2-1	CASSPKGLAAYNEQFF	TGTGCCAGCAGCCCCAAGGGACTAGCGGCCTACAATGAGCAGTTCTTC
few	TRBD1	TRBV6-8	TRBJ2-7	CASSRVMDRHGEQYF	TGTGCCAGCAGTCGCGTAATGGACAGGCACGGCGAGCAGTACTTC
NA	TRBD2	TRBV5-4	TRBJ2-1	CASSLGASGVDEQFF	TGTGCCAGCAGCTTGGGGGCTAGCGGGGTAGATGAGCAGTTCTTC
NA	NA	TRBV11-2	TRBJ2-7	CASSLEWGSSYEQYF	TGTGCCAGCAGCTTAGAATGGGGGAGCTCCTACGAGCAGTACTTC
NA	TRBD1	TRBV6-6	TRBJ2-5	CASSFDGQGKGTQYF	TGTGCCAGCAGTTTCGATGGACAGGGGAAAGGGACCCAGTACTTC
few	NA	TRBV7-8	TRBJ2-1	CASSLVRTTLGDEQFF	TGTGCCAGCAGCTTAGTACGGACTACTCTCGGCGATGAGCAGTTCTTC
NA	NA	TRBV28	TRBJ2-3	CASSSYLSGSMTDTQYF	TGTGCCAGCTCGTCCTACCTCAGCGGGTCCATGACAGATACGCAGTATTTT
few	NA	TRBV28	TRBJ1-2	CATLRGGTGYTF	TGTGCCACCCTCCGGGGAGGTACTGGCTACACCTTC
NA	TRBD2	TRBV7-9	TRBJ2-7	CASSLAGGFGHEQYF	TGTGCCAGCAGCCTAGCGGGGGGCTTCGGGCACGAGCAGTACTTC
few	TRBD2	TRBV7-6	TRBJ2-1	CASSLSRLAGYEQFF	TGTGCCAGCAGCTTATCTCGACTAGCTGGCTATGAGCAGTTCTTC
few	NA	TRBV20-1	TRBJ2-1	CSASALGGSYNEQFF	TGCAGTGCTAGCGCCTTGGGCGGGTCCTACAATGAGCAGTTCTTC
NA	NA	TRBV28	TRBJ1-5	CASSFPGDSNQPQHF	TGTGCCAGCAGTTTCCCAGGGGATAGCAATCAGCCCCAGCATTTT
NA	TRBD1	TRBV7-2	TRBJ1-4	CASSPQGQGREKLFF	TGTGCCAGCAGCCCACAGGGACAGGGTCGTGAAAAACTGTTTTTT
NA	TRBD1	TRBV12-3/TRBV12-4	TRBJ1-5	CASRAQGPMPQHF	TGTGCCAGCAGAGCACAGGGGCCCATGCCCCAGCATTTT
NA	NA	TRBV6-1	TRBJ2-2	CASSEGTANTGELFF	TGTGCCAGCAGTGAAGGGACAGCGAACACCGGGGAGCTGTTTTTT
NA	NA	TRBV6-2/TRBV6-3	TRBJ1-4	CASSPKRTNEKLFF	TGTGCCAGCAGCCCAAAAAGGACTAATGAAAAACTGTTTTTT
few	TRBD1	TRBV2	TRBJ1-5	CASSRQGGYQPQHF	TGTGCCAGCAGTCGACAGGGCGGGTATCAGCCCCAGCATTTT
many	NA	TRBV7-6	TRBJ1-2	CASSLLWAGEGYGYTF	TGTGCCAGCAGCTTACTCTGGGCAGGGGAAGGGTATGGCTACACCTTC
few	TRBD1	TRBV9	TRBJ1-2	CASSVDDREWYGYTF	TGTGCCAGCAGCGTAGACGACAGGGAGTGGTATGGCTACACCTTC
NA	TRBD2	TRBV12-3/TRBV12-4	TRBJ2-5	CASSSRPGGETQYF	TGTGCCAGCAGTTCTCGCCCGGGGGGAGAGACCCAGTACTTC
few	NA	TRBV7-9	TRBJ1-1	CASSPPGVNTEAFF	TGTGCCAGCAGCCCGCCGGGAGTGAACACTGAAGCTTTCTTT
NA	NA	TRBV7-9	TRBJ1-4	CASSPPRGSNEKLFF	TGTGCCAGCAGCCCCCCTCGGGGGTCTAATGAAAAACTGTTTTTT
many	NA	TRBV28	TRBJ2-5	CASSLPRPSGETQYF	TGTGCCAGCAGTTTACCCCGCCCGTCGGGAGAGACCCAGTACTTC
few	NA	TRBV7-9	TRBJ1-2	CASSPDQARFFYGYTF	TGTGCCAGCAGCCCCGACCAGGCCCGCTTTTTTTATGGCTACACCTTC
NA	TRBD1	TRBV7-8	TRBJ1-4	CASSLGQGTPTNEKLFF	TGTGCCAGCAGCCTGGGACAGGGAACTCCAACTAATGAAAAACTGTTTTTT
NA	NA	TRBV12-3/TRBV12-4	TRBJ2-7	CASSLGDTVEQYF	TGTGCCAGCAGTTTGGGGGACACCGTCGAGCAGTACTTC
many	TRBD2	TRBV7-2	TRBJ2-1	CASSPSGTLSYNEQFF	TGTGCCAGCAGCCCAAGCGGGACCCTATCCTACAATGAGCAGTTCTTC